The entry below describes one TCR beta chain. The antigen remains undetermined. The CDR3 contains 15 residues. CDR1 MDHEN and CDR2 SYDVKM come from the germline V gene. Losses at the gene ends were 5 bases for V and 1 base for J; bases not matched to a gene: 5. Unexposed donor CD4+ T cells date from about 2011-2018, before the COVID-19 pandemic. The cells were cultured for about ten days before CD4+ T cells were isolated. On days 3 and 7, cultures got half fresh IL-2 medium. This sample is part of a study of CD4 T cells in relation to SARS-CoV-2 and coronaviruses. Study context: Negative control cultures got HIV-1 Nef peptides or no peptide.

Generated by immunoSEQ multiplex PCR, the TCRdb table keeps only in-frame clones and is missing some. The sample holds 15,000 to 20,000 clones, under 80% seen once. The V and J genes are TRBV28 and TRBJ1-1, with 9 positions matching TRBD1. This sequence was found in a human donor in good health. Sequenced input: CD4+ T cells from PBMCs, cultured in vitro. The CDR3 protein is CASSRRTGANTEAFF. CDR3 nucleotide sequence: TGTGCCAGCAGTCGCAGGACAGGGGCGAACACTGAAGCTTTCTTT. The whole variable domain, filled in from reference TRBV28 and TRBJ1-1, reads DVKVTQSSRYLVKRTGEKVFLECVQDMDHENMFWYRQDPGLGLRLIYFSYDVKMKEKGDIPEGYSVSREKKERFSLILESASTNQTSMYLCASSRRTGANTEAFFGQGTRLTVV.